The sequence of this T cell receptor beta chain was determined in a study of blood T cell repertoires in COVID-19. Sequencing was performed with immunoSEQ multiplex PCR; in TCRdb, only in-frame clones are kept and a portion is missing. The sample includes roughly 410,000 clones, 87% of them seen just once. The TCR sequence derives from a woman aged 55-75 years with COVID-19, enrolled during active disease. The sequenced sample was peripheral blood.

The CDR3 region is CASSFRQLGSTDTQYF. Here the CDR3 DNA reads TGCGCCAGCAGCTTCAGACAGCTTGGTAGCACAGATACGCAGTATTTT. The V gene is TRBV5-1, the J gene TRBJ2-3; possibly TRBD1 for D (5 bases). Germline values: CDR1 SGHRS, CDR2 YFSETQ. Trimming shortened V by 2 bases and J by 0 bases, and 13 bases separated the two germline ends. The CDR3 contains 16 residues.